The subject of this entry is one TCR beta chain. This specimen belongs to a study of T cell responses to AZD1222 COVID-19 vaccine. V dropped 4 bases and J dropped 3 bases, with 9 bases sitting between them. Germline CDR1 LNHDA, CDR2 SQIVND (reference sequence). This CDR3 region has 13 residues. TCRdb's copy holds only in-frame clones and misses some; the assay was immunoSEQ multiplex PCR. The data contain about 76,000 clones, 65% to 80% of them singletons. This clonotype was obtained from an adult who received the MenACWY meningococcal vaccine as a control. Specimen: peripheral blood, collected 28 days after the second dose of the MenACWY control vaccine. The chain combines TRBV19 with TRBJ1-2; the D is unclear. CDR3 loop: CASSRGLHYGYTF. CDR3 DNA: TGTGCCAGTAGTAGAGGGTTGCACTATGGCTACACCTTC. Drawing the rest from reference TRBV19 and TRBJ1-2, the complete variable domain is DGGITQSPKYLFRKEGQNVTLSCEQNLNHDAMYWYRQDPGQGLRLIYYSQIVNDFQKGDIAEGYSVSREKKESFPLTVTSAQKNPTAFYLCASSRGLHYGYTFGSGTRLTVV.